The 22 T cell receptor beta chains given below trace back to one sample, sequenced in a study of beta chain features in type 1 diabetes. The study's findings and limits: Moderate yet significant TCRB CDR3 shortening was seen in Type 1 diabetes patients in all four CD4+ subsets.

No antigen has been assigned to these receptors. The entirety of the isolated RNA underwent reverse transcription, so expressed TCRB transcripts were sequenced. Clones were sequenced by immunoSEQ multiplex PCR, and TCRdb holds only the in-frame ones, with some missing. Here the sample spans a few hundred thousand clones, more than 11% being singletons. Sequencing was carried out using naive CD4+ T cells from blood. The receptor set was obtained from a man aged 25-45 years with type 1 diabetes.

This clone was seen a few times. The J gene is TRBJ2-1, the V gene TRBV30; D ambiguous. Germline V gene sequence: CDR1 GTSNPN, CDR2 SVGIG (reference sequence). This CDR3 is 17 amino acids long. V shed 0 bases and J shed 4 bases, with 19 bases lying between them. The CDR3 spells CAWSVLGRQRNYNEQFF. For the CDR3, the DNA is TGTGCCTGGAGTGTACTCGGCCGGCAGAGGAATTACAATGAGCAGTTCTTC.

This clone was seen a handful of times. The chain joins TRBV7-8 to TRBJ1-2; D is unclear. Germline CDR1 reads SGHVS; CDR2 reads FQNEAQ. CDR3 length: 13 amino acids. V lost 4 bases, J lost 8 bases, and 14 bases lay in between. CDR3 sequence: CASSWRTGRGYTF. DNA of the CDR3: TGTGCCAGCAGCTGGCGCACGGGGAGAGGCTACACCTTC.

This chain connects TRBV6-5 to TRBJ2-5; 7 bases map to TRBD2. The CDR3 consists of 13 residues. From germline, CDR1 is MNHEY and CDR2 SVGAGI. Trimming cost V 6 bases and J 2 bases; bases outside gene matches: 3. The CDR3 region is CASRGGDQETQYF. The DNA of the CDR3 is TGTGCCAGCAGGGGGGGGGATCAAGAGACCCAGTACTTC.

The table lists this clone with a few counts. This rearrangement joins TRBV7-9 to TRBJ2-1; TRBD2 aligns across 11 bases. CDR1 SEHNR and CDR2 FQNEAQ come from the germline V gene (reference sequence). Losses at the gene ends were 1 base for V and 5 bases for J; bases not matched to a gene: 4. The CDR3 length is 16 residues. In nucleotides, the CDR3 is TGTGCCAGCAGCTTAGGGGGTAGCGGGAGGGACAATGAGCAGTTCTTC. Its protein product is CASSLGGSGRDNEQFF.

This clone has a handful of counts. The chain carries TRBV9 and TRBJ2-2, with 11 positions matching TRBD2. With 2 bases clipped from V and 1 base from J, the junction kept 10 bases outside the gene matches. CDR3 length: 19 amino acids. The germline V gene has CDR1 SGDLS and CDR2 YYNGEE. The CDR3 bases are TGTGCCAGCAGCGTGCTCTCTAGCGGGGGGAATCTGAACACCGGGGAGCTGTTTTTT. Protein sequence: CASSVLSSGGNLNTGELFF.

This clone came up a few times. V usage is TRBV4-2 and J usage is TRBJ2-2; the match to TRBD2 covers 7 bases. The CDR3 length is 17 residues. Unmatched junction bases numbered 15, after V lost 7 bases and J lost 4 bases. Germline CDR1 reads LGHNA; CDR2 reads YNFKEQ. CDR3 region: CASTPAAGGSLTGELFF. The CDR3 DNA follows: TGTGCCAGCACCCCTGCGGCCGGCGGGAGCCTCACCGGGGAGCTGTTTTTT.

The rearrangement links TRBV19 to TRBJ1-3, with 9 bases that match TRBD1. With V trimmed by 8 bases and J by 4 bases, 3 bases remained unmatched. Germline CDR1 reads LNHDA; CDR2 reads SQIVND (reference sequence). The length of the CDR3 is 13 residues. CDR3 loop: CASRDRAGNTIYF. The CDR3 DNA follows: TGTGCCAGTCGGGACAGGGCCGGAAACACCATATATTTT.

This clone was recorded a few times. This rearrangement joins TRBV5-8 to TRBJ2-5, with TRBD2 matching 7 bases. Germline V gene lookup returns CDR1 SGHTS and CDR2 YDEGEE. The CDR3 has 12 amino acids. V lost 1 base and J lost 9; bases outside the gene matches: 3. CDR3 protein: CASSLYGGAQYF. The CDR3 nucleotides read TGTGCCAGCAGCTTGTATGGGGGGGCCCAGTACTTC.

This clone was seen only a few times. The CDR3 is CASSELGAGNSPLHF. Written as DNA, the CDR3 is TGTGCCAGCAGTGAATTGGGGGCTGGCAATTCACCCCTCCACTTT. The rearrangement uses TRBV2 and TRBJ1-6; TRBD1 is a possible D gene (6 bases). Germline assignment: CDR1 SNHLY and CDR2 FYNNEI. V lost 2 bases, J lost 7 bases, and 12 bases lay in between. There are 15 residues in the CDR3.

This clone occurred a few times. The chain carries TRBV18 and TRBJ1-2; 9 nucleotides match TRBD1. Germline-derived CDR1 and CDR2 are KGHSH and LQKENI. The CDR3 runs 15 residues. With 3 bases clipped from V and 3 bases from J, the junction kept 5 bases outside the gene matches. The CDR3 DNA follows: TGTGCCAGCTCACCCCGGACAGGGGACCACTATGGCTACACCTTC. Its protein product is CASSPRTGDHYGYTF.

The rearrangement links TRBV2 to TRBJ1-1; 9 bases line up with TRBD1. Germline lookup yields CDR1 SNHLY and CDR2 FYNNEI. The J segment lost 3 bases and the V segment lost 6 bases, leaving 5 bases of the junction unmatched. The CDR3 loop spans 14 amino acids. CDR3 sequence (DNA): TGTGCCAGCAGAGGACAGGGGTTGGACACTGAAGCTTTCTTT. It translates to CASRGQGLDTEAFF.

The V call is TRBV9, the J call TRBJ1-3, with 7 bases identical to TRBD1. The V gene end was trimmed by 4 bases and the J gene end by 0 bases; junction bases not matched to a gene: 4. The CDR3 runs 15 residues. The germline gives CDR1 SGDLS, CDR2 YYNGEE. CDR3 DNA: TGTGCCAGCAGCAACCGGGACAGCTCTGGAAACACCATATATTTT. This sequence encodes CASSNRDSSGNTIYF.

This clone was detected a few times. This CDR3 is CASSSPGLKDNEQFF. The CDR3 DNA sequence: TGTGCCAGCAGCTCCCCGGGACTAAAAGACAATGAGCAGTTCTTC. The chain joins TRBV7-2 to TRBJ2-1; 7 bases agree with TRBD2. The CDR3 totals 15 residues. The V gene's germline CDR1 is SGHTA and CDR2 FQGNSA. V gave up 4 bases and J gave up 5 bases; unmatched junction bases: 8. Together with reference TRBV7-2 and TRBJ2-1, the CDR3 gives the full variable domain: GAGVSQSPSNKVTEKGKDVELRCDPISGHTALYWYRQSLGQGLEFLIYFQGNSAPDKSGLPSDRFSAERTGGSVSTLTIQRTQQEDSAVYLCASSSPGLKDNEQFFGPGTRLTVL.

V and J are TRBV2 and TRBJ1-6, with D tentatively TRBD1 (6 bases). Germline V lookup: CDR1 SNHLY, CDR2 FYNNEI. Trimming pared 7 bases from V and 7 bases from J, leaving 20 bases between. The CDR3 runs 16 residues. CDR3 sequence reads: CASTGGRGQSNSPLHF. In DNA form, the CDR3 reads TGTGCCAGCACGGGAGGAAGGGGACAATCCAATTCACCCCTCCACTTT.

V is TRBV11-2 and J is TRBJ1-4; 9 bases agree with TRBD1. Per the germline V gene, CDR1 is SGHAT and CDR2 is FQNNGV. The CDR3 is 18 amino acids. Trimming took 6 bases from V and 8 from J; bases not matched to a gene: 19. The CDR3 protein is CASRPTGGAEGRWEKLFF. The CDR3 bases are TGTGCCAGCAGACCCACAGGGGGCGCGGAAGGGAGATGGGAAAAACTGTTTTTT.

The chain employs TRBV11-2 and TRBJ2-5; 8 nucleotides match TRBD2. The CDR3 sequence is 14 residues long. V trimming: 8 bases; J trimming: 4 bases; junction bases outside the gene matches: 9. The germline V gene encodes CDR1 SGHAT and CDR2 FQNNGV. CDR3 sequence: CASGVAGGSETQYF. CDR3 DNA: TGTGCCAGCGGGGTGGCGGGAGGTTCAGAGACCCAGTACTTC.

This clone was seen only a few times. The CDR3 here is CAWRGGGSYEQYF. The CDR3 bases are TGTGCCTGGAGAGGAGGAGGGAGCTACGAGCAGTACTTC. The chain has TRBV30 and TRBJ2-7, with D possibly TRBD2 on 6 matching bases. The V gene's germline CDR1 is GTSNPN and CDR2 SVGIG (reference sequence). There are 13 residues in the CDR3. Trimming pared 3 bases from V and 3 bases from J, leaving 12 bases between. The full variable domain, completed using reference TRBV30 and TRBJ2-7, is SQTIHQWPATLVQPVGSPLSLECTVEGTSNPNLYWYRQAAGRGLQLLFYSVGIGQISSEVPQNLSASRPQDRQFILSSKKLLLSDSGFYLCAWRGGGSYEQYFGPGTRLTVT.

This chain uses TRBV14 with TRBJ2-5, with D unresolved. The CDR3 is 13 amino acids. The V and J ends lost 4 bases and 0 bases respectively, with 6 bases between them. Germline V gene sequence: CDR1 SGHDN, CDR2 FVKESK. As DNA, the CDR3 is TGTGCCAGCAGCCCGCGGTACCAAGAGACCCAGTACTTC. It is translated as CASSPRYQETQYF. The entire variable domain, with the rest obtained from reference TRBV14 and TRBJ2-5, is as follows: EAGVTQFPSHSVIEKGQTVTLRCDPISGHDNLYWYRRVMGKEIKFLLHFVKESKQDESGMPNNRFLAERTGGTYSTLKVQPAELEDSGVYFCASSPRYQETQYFGPGTRLLVL.

Only a few counts were recorded for this clone. This chain links TRBV9 with TRBJ1-1, with unresolved D. This CDR3 comprises 14 residues. V was pared by 0 bases and J by 0 bases, with 6 bases between. Germline values: CDR1 SGDLS, CDR2 YYNGEE. Here the CDR3 DNA reads TGTGCCAGCAGCGTAGCTCGGTTGAACACTGAAGCTTTCTTT. It yields the protein CASSVARLNTEAFF. The entire variable domain, with the rest obtained from reference TRBV9 and TRBJ1-1, is as follows: DSGVTQTPKHLITATGQRVTLRCSPRSGDLSVYWYQQSLDQGLQFLIQYYNGEERAKGNILERFSAQQFPDLHSELNLSSLELGDSALYFCASSVARLNTEAFFGQGTRLTVV.

The rearrangement uses TRBV4-2 and TRBJ1-5; a weak D match, TRBD1 (5 bases). The CDR3 has 16 amino acids. V gave up 0 bases and J gave up 3 bases, with 12 bases separating them. Germline V lookup: CDR1 LGHNA, CDR2 YNFKEQ. The CDR3 DNA follows: TGTGCCAGCAGCCAAGATTGGGGGGTAAACAATCAGCCCCAGCATTTT. It encodes CASSQDWGVNNQPQHF.

The CDR3 protein is CAWSTGQGRKGQFF. The DNA for the CDR3 is TGTGCCTGGAGTACTGGACAGGGCCGAAAAGGGCAGTTCTTC. The chain recombines TRBV30 with TRBJ2-1; TRBD1 agrees at 8 bases. Losses at the gene ends were 2 bases for V and 12 bases for J; bases not matched to a gene: 12. This CDR3 has 14 residues. Per the germline V gene, CDR1 is GTSNPN and CDR2 is SVGIG (reference sequence).

V is TRBV19 and J is TRBJ1-2; 7 bases agree with TRBD1. The V gene end was trimmed by 9 bases and the J gene end by 6 bases; junction bases not matched to a gene: 16. The CDR3 is 15 residues long. Germline-derived CDR1 and CDR2 are LNHDA and SQIVND (reference sequence). Here the CDR3 reads CASRLQDREKDGYTF. CDR3 bases: TGTGCCAGCAGACTACAAGACAGGGAAAAGGATGGCTACACCTTC.